The subject of this entry is one TCR beta chain. Its target is unknown. The data originate from a study of persistence of HIV-infected CD4 T cells. Study-level results: TCRbeta richness was lower in CMV- and Gag-responding cells than in anti-CD3/anti-CD28-responding cells. Within sorted populations, more oligoclonal TCRs accompanied more oligoclonal proviruses.

The CDR3 has 15 residues. Deletions cut 1 base from V and 1 base from J, with 10 bases between. Germline V CDR1 and CDR2: SGHNT, YENEEA. The stimulus was lysate of CMV-infected fibroblasts, about 11 ug/mL. CD40L-negative CD69-negative CD45RO-high memory CD4+ T cells were sorted as populations depleted of antigen-responding cells. CD8+ T cells were removed from PBMCs prior to stimulation. Anti-CD28/CD49d costimulation, CD40-blocking antibody and enfuvirtide were given to CD8-depleted PBMCs for approximately 18 hours. This was the immunoSEQ version 4 assay in survey mode. Assay used: immunoSEQ multiplex PCR; TCRdb lists only in-frame clones, some missing. The table records 37,000 or so clones, 80% of them present only once.

This clonotype was sampled from an adult man with HIV who was CMV-seropositive. The chain joins TRBV11-3 to TRBJ2-5, with TRBD2 as a possible D gene (6 bases). Sample: CD4+ T cells sorted from PBMCs after roughly 18-hour stimulation, taken from a patient who received antiretroviral therapy. CDR3 region: CASSLGGTSQETQYF. Here the CDR3 DNA reads TGTGCCAGCAGCTTAGGCGGGACCTCCCAAGAGACCCAGTACTTC.